This paragraph covers one T cell receptor beta chain sequence. Its target is not known. TCRdb re-called the reads through MiXCR, storing one row per CDR3 protein. The sample shows roughly 760,000 distinct CDR3 sequences, 35% to 40% of them seen only once. This specimen comes from a study of T cell repertoires in cytomegalovirus infection. This CDR3 spans 17 amino acids. Trimming cost V 4 bases and J 5 bases, with 24 bases left between them. Germline values: CDR1 MGHRA, CDR2 YSYEKL. Whole-study results and caveats: There were HLA-C-restricted CMV-specific TCR beta clonotypes dominating the ex vivo response. Identification of carriers of CMV plus the relevant HLA was achieved through cumulative public TCR beta family frequency.

The rearrangement joins TRBV4-1 to TRBJ2-7; a possible D gene is TRBD2 (5 bases). Sequencing was carried out using PBMCs. The source is a human donor in good health (CMV status not recorded). Some clones in this sample may be carry-over from other donors' samples. The CDR3 region is CASSPETPSLGGHEQYF. The CDR3 nucleotides read TGCGCCAGCAGCCCTGAAACCCCCAGCCTCGGAGGCCACGAGCAGTACTTC.